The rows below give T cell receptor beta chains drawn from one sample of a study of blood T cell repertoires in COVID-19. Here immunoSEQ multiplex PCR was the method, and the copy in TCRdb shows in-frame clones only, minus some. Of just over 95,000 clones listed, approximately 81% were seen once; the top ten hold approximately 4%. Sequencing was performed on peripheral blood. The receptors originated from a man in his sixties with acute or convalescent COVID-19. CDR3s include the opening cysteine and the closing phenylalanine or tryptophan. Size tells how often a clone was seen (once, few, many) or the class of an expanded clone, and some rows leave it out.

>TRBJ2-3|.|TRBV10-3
CAIRGGADTQYF
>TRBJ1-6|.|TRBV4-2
CASSPTDKENSPLHF
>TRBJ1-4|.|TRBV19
CASSPPATATNEKLFF
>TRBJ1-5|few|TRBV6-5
CASRGRVSNQPQHF
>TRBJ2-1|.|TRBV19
CASSMGLAGGVYEQFF
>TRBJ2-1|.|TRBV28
CASSSPDRGNEQFF
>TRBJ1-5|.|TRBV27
CASSLSTVNNQPQHF
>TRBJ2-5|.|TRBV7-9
CASNPRGGTQYF
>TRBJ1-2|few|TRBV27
CASSLSRERGYTF
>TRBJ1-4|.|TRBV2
CASRFLPGQTNEKLFF
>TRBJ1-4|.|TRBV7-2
CASSSGLTNEKLFF
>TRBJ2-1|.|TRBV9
CASSPRGQAYNEQFF
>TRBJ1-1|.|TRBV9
CASSVEGRGMNTEAFF
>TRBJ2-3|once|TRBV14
CASSRVPGLAGGPPDTQYF
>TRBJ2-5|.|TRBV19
CASSMVTGTPQETQYF
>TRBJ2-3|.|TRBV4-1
CASSKQLAGGTDTQYF